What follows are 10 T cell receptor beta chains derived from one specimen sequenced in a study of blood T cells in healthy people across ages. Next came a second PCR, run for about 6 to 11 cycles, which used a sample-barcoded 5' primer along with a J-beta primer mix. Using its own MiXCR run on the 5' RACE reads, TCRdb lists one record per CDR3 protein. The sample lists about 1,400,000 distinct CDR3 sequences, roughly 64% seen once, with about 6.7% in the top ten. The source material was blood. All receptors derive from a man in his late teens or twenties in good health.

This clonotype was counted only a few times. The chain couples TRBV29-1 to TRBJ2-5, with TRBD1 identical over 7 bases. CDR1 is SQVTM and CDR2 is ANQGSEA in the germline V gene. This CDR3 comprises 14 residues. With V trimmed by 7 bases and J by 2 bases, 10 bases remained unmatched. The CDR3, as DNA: TGCAGCGCCACGACAGGGATAGGTCAAGAGACCCAGTACTTC. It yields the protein CSATTGIGQETQYF.

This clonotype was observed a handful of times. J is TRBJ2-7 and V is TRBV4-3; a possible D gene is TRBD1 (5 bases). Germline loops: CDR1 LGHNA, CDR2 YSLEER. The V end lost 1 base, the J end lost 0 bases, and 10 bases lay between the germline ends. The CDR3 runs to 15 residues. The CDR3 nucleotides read TGCGCCAGCAGCCAAGTTGCACAGGTCTCCTACGAGCAGTACTTC. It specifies CASSQVAQVSYEQYF.

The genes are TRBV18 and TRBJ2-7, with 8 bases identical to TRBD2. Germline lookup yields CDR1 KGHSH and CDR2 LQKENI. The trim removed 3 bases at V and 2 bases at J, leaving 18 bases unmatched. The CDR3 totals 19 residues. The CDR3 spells CASSPRRTEKRGITYEQYF. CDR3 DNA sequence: TGTGCCAGCTCACCCCGAAGAACAGAGAAGCGGGGGATAACCTACGAGCAGTACTTC.

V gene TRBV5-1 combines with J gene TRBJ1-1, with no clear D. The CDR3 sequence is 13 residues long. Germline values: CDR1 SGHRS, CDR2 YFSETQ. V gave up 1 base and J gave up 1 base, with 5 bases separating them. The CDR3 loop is CASSLFANTEAFF. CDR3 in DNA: TGCGCCAGCAGCTTGTTCGCGAACACTGAAGCTTTCTTT.

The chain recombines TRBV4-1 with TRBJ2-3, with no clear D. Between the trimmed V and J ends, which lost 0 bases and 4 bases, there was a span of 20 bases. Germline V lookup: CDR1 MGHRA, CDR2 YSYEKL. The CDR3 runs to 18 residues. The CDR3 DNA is TGCGCCAGCAGCCAAGATCAAGTTGCTCCCAATCTGGCAGATACGCAGTATTTT. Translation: CASSQDQVAPNLADTQYF.

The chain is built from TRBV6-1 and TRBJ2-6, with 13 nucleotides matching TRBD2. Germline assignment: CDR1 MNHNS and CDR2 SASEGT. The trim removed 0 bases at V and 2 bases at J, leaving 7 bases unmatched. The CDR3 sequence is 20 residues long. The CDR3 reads CASSEAASGLAGAGANVLTF. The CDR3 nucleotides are TGTGCCAGCAGTGAAGCGGCGTCAGGACTAGCGGGAGCTGGGGCCAACGTCCTGACTTTC.

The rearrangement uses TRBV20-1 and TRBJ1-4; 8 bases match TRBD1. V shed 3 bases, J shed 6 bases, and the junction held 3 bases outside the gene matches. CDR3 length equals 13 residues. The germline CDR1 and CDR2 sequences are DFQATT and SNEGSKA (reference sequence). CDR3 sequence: CSARLQGDEKLFF. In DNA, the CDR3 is TGCAGTGCTAGGTTACAGGGGGATGAAAAACTGTTTTTT.

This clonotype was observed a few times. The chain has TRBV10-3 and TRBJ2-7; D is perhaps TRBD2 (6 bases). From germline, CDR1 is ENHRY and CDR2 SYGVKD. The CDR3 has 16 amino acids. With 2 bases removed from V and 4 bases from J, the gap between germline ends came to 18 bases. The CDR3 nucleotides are TGTGCCATCAGTGAGGTCGTAGCGGTGGAAAAATACGAGCAGTACTTC. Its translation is CAISEVVAVEKYEQYF.

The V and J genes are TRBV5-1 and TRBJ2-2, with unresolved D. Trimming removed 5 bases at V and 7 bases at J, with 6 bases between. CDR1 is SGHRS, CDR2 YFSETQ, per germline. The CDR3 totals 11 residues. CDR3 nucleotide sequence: TGCGCCAGCAGGGAAAACGGGGAGCTGTTTTTT. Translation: CASRENGELFF. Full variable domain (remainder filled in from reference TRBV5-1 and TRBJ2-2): KAGVTQTPRYLIKTRGQQVTLSCSPISGHRSVSWYQQTPGQGLQFLFEYFSETQRNKGNFPGRFSGRQFSNSRSEMNVSTLELGDSALYLCASRENGELFFGEGSRLTVL.

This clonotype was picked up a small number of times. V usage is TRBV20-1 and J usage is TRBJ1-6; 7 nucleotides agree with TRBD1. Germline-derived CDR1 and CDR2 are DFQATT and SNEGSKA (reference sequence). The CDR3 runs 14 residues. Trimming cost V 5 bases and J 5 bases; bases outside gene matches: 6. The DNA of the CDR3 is TGCAGTGCTCCGACAGGGTCGGATAATTCACCCCTCCACTTT. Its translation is CSAPTGSDNSPLHF.